This passage covers 22 T cell receptor beta chains from one sample sequenced in a study of shared clonotypes between healthy human individuals. Naive CD8 isolation took CD45RO-negative cells positively selected for CCR7 and excluded terminally differentiated effector memory CD45RA+ cells. Sequencing was performed with immunoSEQ multiplex PCR; in TCRdb, only in-frame clones are kept and a portion is missing. The sample carries some 740,000 clones, over 90% recorded once. The sample consisted of naive CD8+ T cells sorted from blood. Every receptor here comes from a man in his thirties or forties in good health.

This chain uses TRBV7-9 with TRBJ2-7; 8 bases match TRBD2. Germline assignment: CDR1 SEHNR and CDR2 FQNEAQ (reference sequence). The CDR3 runs to 13 residues. Germline trimming cut 6 bases from V and 6 bases from J; bases unmatched to any gene: 7. This chain's CDR3 is CASRPERELEQYF. Here the CDR3 DNA reads TGTGCCAGCAGACCGGAGCGGGAGCTCGAGCAGTACTTC.

Concerning this clone: Other DNA sequences from this sample encode an identical CDR3 as well. The J gene is TRBJ2-7, the V gene TRBV2; no clear D. The CDR3 spans 12 residues. Germline V gives CDR1 SNHLY, CDR2 FYNNEI. V gave up 1 base and J gave up 3 bases, with 4 bases separating them. The DNA for the CDR3 is TGTGCCAGCAGTGAAGAAGGCTACGAGCAGTACTTC. This encodes CASSEEGYEQYF.

The chain couples TRBV11-2 to TRBJ2-7, with D possibly being TRBD1 (5 bases). Trimming took 5 bases from V and 3 from J, leaving 17 bases between them. Germline CDR1 and CDR2: SGHAT and FQNNGV. This CDR3 is 15 amino acids long. CDR3 loop: CASSPLTELGYEQYF. In DNA form, the CDR3 reads TGTGCCAGCAGCCCATTGACAGAGTTAGGCTACGAGCAGTACTTC.

The V and J genes are TRBV4-1 and TRBJ2-2; 7 nucleotides line up with TRBD2. The CDR3 sequence is 17 residues long. Germline V CDR1 and CDR2: MGHRA, YSYEKL. Germline trimming cut 3 bases from V and 7 bases from J; bases unmatched to any gene: 14. The CDR3, as DNA: TGCGCCAGCAGCCAGTTTCATAAGGGAGGGCCGATCGGGGAGCTGTTTTTT. It encodes CASSQFHKGGPIGELFF.

This clone came up once. The V and J genes are TRBV6-8 and TRBJ2-7, with 7 nucleotides matching TRBD1. Per germline, CDR1 MNHGY and CDR2 SAAAGT. With V trimmed by 2 bases and J by 2 bases, 6 bases remained unmatched. This CDR3 region has 15 residues. DNA for the CDR3: TGTGCCAGCAGTTACCCAACAGGGGCCCCCTACGAGCAGTACTTC. Translating it yields CASSYPTGAPYEQYF.

This sequence joins TRBV7-6 and TRBJ2-7, with TRBD1 matching over 11 bases. Germline loops: CDR1 SGHVS, CDR2 FNYEAQ. V lost 1 base to trimming and J lost 6 bases; unmatched junction nucleotides: 8. The CDR3 extends over 16 amino acids. The CDR3 DNA reads TGTGCCAGCAGCTTAGGGACAGGGGGCGCAATGGTCGAGCAGTACTTC. This sequence encodes CASSLGTGGAMVEQYF.

The chain has TRBV5-4 and TRBJ2-3; D remains ambiguous. The CDR3 loop spans 17 amino acids. CDR1 and CDR2 (germline): SGHNT, YYREEE (reference sequence). V was trimmed by 3 bases and J by 6 bases, leaving 23 bases between them. The CDR3 sequence: CASSSNGQVQLSDTQYF. The CDR3 DNA reads TGTGCCAGCAGCTCAAACGGGCAGGTCCAACTGTCGGATACGCAGTATTTT.

The rearrangement links TRBV7-8 to TRBJ2-6; a weak D match, TRBD2 (5 bases). The CDR3 has 19 amino acids. Trimming took 0 bases from V and 0 from J, leaving 15 bases between them. CDR1 SGHVS and CDR2 FQNEAQ come from the germline V gene. The CDR3 DNA is TGTGCCAGCAGCTTAGCGCGGGTGCCCCGTATCTCTGGGGCCAACGTCCTGACTTTC. Translated, it gives CASSLARVPRISGANVLTF.

In its sample, this clone was seen once. V usage is TRBV29-1 and J usage is TRBJ2-4, with TRBD2 matching over 7 bases. The CDR3 runs to 15 residues. V lost 6 bases, J lost 2 bases, and 10 bases stayed unmatched. Per germline, CDR1 SQVTM and CDR2 ANQGSEA. Here the CDR3 DNA reads TGCAGCGTCGAGTTGGGGGGGTCAACCAAAAACATTCAGTACTTC. Its protein is CSVELGGSTKNIQYF.

The J gene is TRBJ2-1, the V gene TRBV27; TRBD1 agrees at 7 bases. Looked up from germline, CDR1 is MNHEY and CDR2 is SMNVEV (reference sequence). The ends lost 3 bases at V and 0 bases at J; junction bases unmatched: 2. The CDR3 is 15 residues long. This CDR3 is CASSFRQGSYNEQFF. The CDR3 bases are TGTGCCAGCAGTTTCAGACAGGGCTCCTACAATGAGCAGTTCTTC.

The chain joins TRBV14 to TRBJ2-3; D is perhaps TRBD2 (5 bases). Germline lookup yields CDR1 SGHDN and CDR2 FVKESK. V shed 3 bases and J shed 1 base, with 5 bases lying between them. This CDR3 spans 13 amino acids. Here the CDR3 reads CASSHGGTDTQYF. The CDR3 DNA reads as TGTGCCAGCAGCCACGGGGGCACAGATACGCAGTATTTT.

The genes are TRBV21-1 and TRBJ2-1. TRBV21-1 is designated a pseudogene. The CDR3 has 15 residues. The CDR3 DNA sequence: TGTGCCAGCAGCCCCACTGGAACCCACTACAATGAGCAGTTCTTC. Protein: CASSPTGTHYNEQFF.

This chain links TRBV5-4 with TRBJ1-2, with D perhaps TRBD1 (6 bases). CDR3 size: 15 residues. The germline CDR1 and CDR2 sequences are SGHNT and YYREEE (reference sequence). Trimming shortened V by 0 bases and J by 1 base, and 10 bases separated the two germline ends. CDR3 in DNA: TGTGCCAGCAGCTTGGCCGGCAGGGGTAACTATGGCTACACCTTC. This gives the protein CASSLAGRGNYGYTF. Drawing the rest from reference TRBV5-4 and TRBJ1-2, the complete variable domain is ETGVTQSPTHLIKTRGQQVTLRCSSQSGHNTVSWYQQALGQGPQFIFQYYREEENGRGNFPPRFSGLQFPNYSSELNVNALELDDSALYLCASSLAGRGNYGYTFGSGTRLTVV.

This sequence joins TRBV11-2 and TRBJ2-1; TRBD2 matches 14 bases. The CDR3 has 19 amino acids. J gave up 0 bases and V 3 bases, and 7 bases lay outside the gene matches. CDR1 is SGHAT and CDR2 is FQNNGV in the germline V gene. CDR3 sequence: CASSFSGTSGRNSYNEQFF. The CDR3 DNA reads TGTGCCAGCAGCTTTTCCGGGACTAGCGGGAGAAACTCCTACAATGAGCAGTTCTTC.

This clone was found once. The chain has TRBV11-2 and TRBJ2-7, with D unresolved. The CDR3 consists of 13 residues. CDR1 and CDR2 from the germline V gene are SGHAT and FQNNGV. The ends were cut back, 3 bases at V and 1 base at J, with 7 bases in the middle. DNA of the CDR3: TGTGCCAGCAGCTTGACACTGTCCTACGAGCAGTACTTC. Protein sequence: CASSLTLSYEQYF.

The J gene is TRBJ1-5, the V gene TRBV27; 8 bases are a match to TRBD1. Germline CDR1 and CDR2: MNHEY and SMNVEV (reference sequence). The CDR3 spans 14 residues. Trimming at V came to 2 bases and at J to 9 bases, leaving 6 bases not matched to a gene. CDR3 region: CASSLAGGQLPQHF. The CDR3 DNA sequence: TGTGCCAGCAGTTTAGCAGGGGGCCAGTTGCCCCAGCATTTT.

The chain combines TRBV6-5 with TRBJ2-4; TRBD1 or TRBD2 may be the D gene (6 bases each). The germline V and J ends were trimmed by 9 bases and 5 bases, with 14 bases remaining between them. The CDR3 totals 13 residues. Germline V gives CDR1 MNHEY, CDR2 SVGAGI. CDR3 residues: CASARGLQNIQYF. CDR3 bases: TGTGCCAGTGCTCGGGGGCTCCAAAACATTCAGTACTTC.

V and J are TRBV5-5 and TRBJ2-2; either TRBD1 or TRBD2 may fit D (6 bases each). There are 17 residues in the CDR3. CDR1 and CDR2 (germline): SGHKS, YYEKEE (reference sequence). V lost 3 bases and J 2 bases, leaving 17 bases between the germline ends. The CDR3 nucleotides read TGTGCCAGCAGCTATCCCGGGGGCTCCCTAAACACCGGGGAGCTGTTTTTT. Protein product: CASSYPGGSLNTGELFF.

This clone has only one observation. V usage is TRBV12-5 and J usage is TRBJ2-5, with 11 bases that match TRBD1. Germline CDR1 LGHNT, CDR2 FRNRAP. Trimming cost V 6 bases and J 1 base; bases outside gene matches: 4. The CDR3 spans 15 residues. DNA for the CDR3: TGTGCTAGTGGCAAGGACAGGGGGCTCCAAGAGACCCAGTACTTC. It specifies CASGKDRGLQETQYF.

V and J are TRBV14 and TRBJ2-1; D remains unclear. This CDR3 region has 17 residues. Germline V lookup: CDR1 SGHDN, CDR2 FVKESK. Between the trimmed V and J ends, which lost 5 bases and 0 bases, there was a span of 17 bases. CDR3 DNA sequence: TGTGCCAGCAGCACGGCCTCGTGGACCCCCTCCTACAATGAGCAGTTCTTC. It is translated as CASSTASWTPSYNEQFF.

This chain connects TRBV6-1 to TRBJ1-5; 7 bases line up with TRBD1. The V and J ends lost 4 bases and 5 bases, in that order; junction bases with no gene match: 2. The CDR3 totals 13 residues. CDR1 and CDR2 from the germline V gene are MNHNS and SASEGT. CDR3 residues: CASSAQGDQPQHF. The CDR3 DNA reads TGTGCCAGCAGTGCCCAGGGGGATCAGCCCCAGCATTTT.

The chain joins TRBV5-4 to TRBJ2-3; TRBD2 matches at 7 bases. V lost 4 bases to trimming and J lost 2 bases; unmatched junction nucleotides: 4. Germline V lookup: CDR1 SGHNT, CDR2 YYREEE (reference sequence). This CDR3 spans 14 amino acids. The CDR3 loop reads CASSLTSSTDTQYF. CDR3 coding DNA: TGTGCCAGCAGCCTGACTAGCTCCACAGATACGCAGTATTTT.